This T cell receptor (beta chain) was recovered during a study of siplizumab effects on memory and regulatory T cells. Assay: immunoSEQ multiplex PCR; the TCRdb copy retains only in-frame clones and omits some. This sample has approximately 100,000 clones, with over 90% found just once. The CDR3 runs 13 residues. Germline CDR1 SGDLS, CDR2 YYNGEE. V gave up 4 bases and J gave up 0 bases, with 7 bases separating them. The sequencing sample was made of non-Treg CD4+ T cells sorted from blood. This TCR was recovered from a human donor in good health. The V call is TRBV9, the J call TRBJ1-1; no clear D. The CDR3 DNA sequence: TGTGCCAGCAGCCTAAAAATGAACACTGAAGCTTTCTTT. This translates into CASSLKMNTEAFF.